These T cell receptor beta chains were read from a single sample in a study of cytomegalovirus exposure and HLA in healthy donors. The method was immunoSEQ multiplex PCR; TCRdb's version includes in-frame clones alone and lacks a portion of them. The data show about 94,000 clones, under 9% seen once. The specimen sequenced was PBMCs. The receptors were sampled from a man in his fifties or sixties in good health and CMV-seronegative. Both conserved end residues are trimmed from each CDR3. The order of the fields is CDR3 protein, J gene, D gene, V gene. The D gene is left open where the match is weak.

cdr3_aa: ASSSGQTNEKLF
j_call: TRBJ1-4
d_call: .
v_call: TRBV7-9

cdr3_aa: ASSTRGASTDTQY
j_call: TRBJ2-3
d_call: .
v_call: TRBV18

cdr3_aa: ASSVAGVSSYEQY
j_call: TRBJ2-7
d_call: .
v_call: TRBV9

cdr3_aa: ASSWGLGGGAYEQY
j_call: TRBJ2-7
d_call: TRBD2
v_call: TRBV6-5

cdr3_aa: ASSYWGRTF
j_call: TRBJ1-1
d_call: .
v_call: TRBV6-5

cdr3_aa: ASSYGATEGDYGYT
j_call: TRBJ1-2
d_call: .
v_call: TRBV6-5

cdr3_aa: ASRADRGNEKLF
j_call: TRBJ1-4
d_call: TRBD1
v_call: TRBV19

cdr3_aa: ASSDPQFLYGYT
j_call: TRBJ1-2
d_call: .
v_call: TRBV25-1

cdr3_aa: ASSPGGTGANVLT
j_call: TRBJ2-6
d_call: TRBD1
v_call: TRBV5-1

cdr3_aa: ASSLPGVMSNEQF
j_call: TRBJ2-1
d_call: .
v_call: TRBV7-8

cdr3_aa: ASSPLSIVSSEQY
j_call: TRBJ2-7
d_call: .
v_call: TRBV28

cdr3_aa: ASGLTEADTQY
j_call: TRBJ2-3
d_call: .
v_call: TRBV12-5

cdr3_aa: ASAGTGAYEQY
j_call: TRBJ2-7
d_call: TRBD1
v_call: TRBV7-8

cdr3_aa: ASSTRGLRSTEAF
j_call: TRBJ1-1
d_call: .
v_call: TRBV19

cdr3_aa: ASSPSPSVFSGTSFSYNEQF
j_call: TRBJ2-1
d_call: TRBD2
v_call: TRBV9

cdr3_aa: ASSAGSEETQY
j_call: TRBJ2-5
d_call: .
v_call: TRBV9

cdr3_aa: ASSEDIRTTSYNEQF
j_call: TRBJ2-1
d_call: .
v_call: TRBV6-1

cdr3_aa: ASSEMREEQF
j_call: TRBJ2-1
d_call: .
v_call: TRBV2

cdr3_aa: ASSSRDRGVYEQY
j_call: TRBJ2-7
d_call: TRBD1
v_call: TRBV7-2

cdr3_aa: ASSPGAGGRYEQY
j_call: TRBJ2-7
d_call: TRBD2
v_call: TRBV18

cdr3_aa: ASRDQGDPTDTQY
j_call: TRBJ2-3
d_call: .
v_call: TRBV7-2

cdr3_aa: ASSLMGGDIQY
j_call: TRBJ2-4
d_call: .
v_call: TRBV27

cdr3_aa: ASSYTGSTEAF
j_call: TRBJ1-1
d_call: .
v_call: TRBV7-9

cdr3_aa: ASSQDLSGNGEQF
j_call: TRBJ2-1
d_call: .
v_call: TRBV4-1

cdr3_aa: ASSPGQTINYGYT
j_call: TRBJ1-2
d_call: .
v_call: TRBV28

cdr3_aa: ASSNLIPAGLSGLAKNIQY
j_call: TRBJ2-4
d_call: .
v_call: TRBV21-1

cdr3_aa: ARSLDGRATLLHYNEQF
j_call: TRBJ2-1
d_call: TRBD2
v_call: TRBV5-3

cdr3_aa: ASSATGFTNPPRETQY
j_call: TRBJ2-5
d_call: .
v_call: TRBV7-3